This T cell receptor (beta chain) was documented in a study of T cell responses to AZD1222 COVID-19 vaccine. Profiling relied on immunoSEQ multiplex PCR, and the TCRdb table lists in-frame clones only, not all of them. This sample has fewer than 120,000 clones, with around 90% found just once. CDR3 length: 14 residues. Trimming took 5 bases from V and 6 from J, leaving 14 bases between them. Germline V CDR1 and CDR2: MDHEN, SYDVKM. The sample here was peripheral blood, taken 28 days after the second AZD1222 dose. This clonotype was obtained from an adult who received the AZD1222 COVID-19 vaccine. This chain connects TRBV28 to TRBJ1-3, with D possibly matching TRBD1 (5 bases). CDR3 nucleotides: TGTGCCAGCAGTATGGGCAGGGTACCAAACACCATATATTTT. Translated, it gives CASSMGRVPNTIYF.